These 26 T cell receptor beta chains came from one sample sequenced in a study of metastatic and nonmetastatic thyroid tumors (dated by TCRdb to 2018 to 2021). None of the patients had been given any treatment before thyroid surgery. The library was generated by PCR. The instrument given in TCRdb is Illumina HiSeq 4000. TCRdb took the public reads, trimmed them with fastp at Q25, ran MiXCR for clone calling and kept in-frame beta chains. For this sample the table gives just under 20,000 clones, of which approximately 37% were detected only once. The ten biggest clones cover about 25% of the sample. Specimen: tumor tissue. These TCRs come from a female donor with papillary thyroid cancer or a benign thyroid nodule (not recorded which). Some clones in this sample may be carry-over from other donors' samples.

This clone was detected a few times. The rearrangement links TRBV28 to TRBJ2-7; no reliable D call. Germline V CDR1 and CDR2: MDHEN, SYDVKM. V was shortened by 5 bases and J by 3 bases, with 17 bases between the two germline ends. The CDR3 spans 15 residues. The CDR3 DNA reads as TGTGCCAGCAGTCCGATGACCTTCCAACGCTACGAGCAGTACTTC. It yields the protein CASSPMTFQRYEQYF.

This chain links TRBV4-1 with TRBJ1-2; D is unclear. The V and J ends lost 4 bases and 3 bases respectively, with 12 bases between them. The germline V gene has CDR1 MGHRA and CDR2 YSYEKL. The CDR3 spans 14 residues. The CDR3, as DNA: TGCGCCAGCAGCCCGGGGTTAATGGACTATGGCTACACCTTC. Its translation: CASSPGLMDYGYTF.

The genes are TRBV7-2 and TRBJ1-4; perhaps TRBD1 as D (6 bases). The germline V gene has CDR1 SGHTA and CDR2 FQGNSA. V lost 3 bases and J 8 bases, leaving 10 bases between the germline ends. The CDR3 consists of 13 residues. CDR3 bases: TGTGCCAGCAGCTTCGCAGGGGACGAAAAACTGTTTTTT. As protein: CASSFAGDEKLFF.

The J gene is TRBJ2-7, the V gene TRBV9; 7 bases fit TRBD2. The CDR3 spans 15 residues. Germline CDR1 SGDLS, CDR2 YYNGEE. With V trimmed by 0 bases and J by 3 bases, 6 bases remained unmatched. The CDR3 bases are TGTGCCAGCAGCGTAGGCCCTAGCGGTAGCTACGAGCAGTACTTC. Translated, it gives CASSVGPSGSYEQYF.

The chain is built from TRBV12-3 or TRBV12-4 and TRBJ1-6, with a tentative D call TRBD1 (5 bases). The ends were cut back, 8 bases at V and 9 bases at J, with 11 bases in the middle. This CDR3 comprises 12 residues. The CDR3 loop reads CASGREGSPLHF. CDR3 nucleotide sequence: TGTGCCAGCGGCAGGGAAGGTTCACCCCTCCACTTT.

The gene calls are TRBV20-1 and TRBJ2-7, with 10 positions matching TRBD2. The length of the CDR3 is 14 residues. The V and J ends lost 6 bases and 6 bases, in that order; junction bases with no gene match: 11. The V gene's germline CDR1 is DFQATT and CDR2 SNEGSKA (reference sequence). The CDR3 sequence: CSAQWALAGSEQYF. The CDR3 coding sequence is TGCAGTGCCCAGTGGGCACTAGCGGGGTCCGAGCAGTACTTC.

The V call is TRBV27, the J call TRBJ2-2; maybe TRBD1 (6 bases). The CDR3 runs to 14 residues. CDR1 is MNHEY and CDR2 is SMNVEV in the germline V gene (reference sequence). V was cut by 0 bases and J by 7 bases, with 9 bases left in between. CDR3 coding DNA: TGTGCCAGCAGTTTATCGACCAGGGGCGGGGAGCTGTTTTTT. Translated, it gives CASSLSTRGGELFF.

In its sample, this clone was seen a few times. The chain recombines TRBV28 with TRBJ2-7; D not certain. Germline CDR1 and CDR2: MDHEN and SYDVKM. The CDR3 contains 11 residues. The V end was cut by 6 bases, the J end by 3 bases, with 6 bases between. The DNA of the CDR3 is TGTGCCAGCAGCTTCCTCTACGAGCAGTACTTC. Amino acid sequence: CASSFLYEQYF.

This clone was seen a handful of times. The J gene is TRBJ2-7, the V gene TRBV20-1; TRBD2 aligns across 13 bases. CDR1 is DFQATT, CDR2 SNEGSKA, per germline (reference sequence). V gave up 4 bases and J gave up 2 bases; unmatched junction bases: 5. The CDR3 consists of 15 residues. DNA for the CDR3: TGCAGTGCTAAACGGACTAGCGGGAGCCCCTACGAGCAGTACTTC. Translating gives CSAKRTSGSPYEQYF.

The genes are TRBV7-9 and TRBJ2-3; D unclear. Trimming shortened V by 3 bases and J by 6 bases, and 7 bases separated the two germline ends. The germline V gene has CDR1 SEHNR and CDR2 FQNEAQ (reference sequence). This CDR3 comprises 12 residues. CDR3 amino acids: CASSFEWDTQYF. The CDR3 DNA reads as TGTGCCAGCAGCTTTGAGTGGGATACGCAGTATTTT.

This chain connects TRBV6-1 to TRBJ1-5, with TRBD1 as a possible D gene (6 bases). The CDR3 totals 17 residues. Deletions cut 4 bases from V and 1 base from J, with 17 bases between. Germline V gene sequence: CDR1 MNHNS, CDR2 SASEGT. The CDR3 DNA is TGTGCCAGCAGTGTTCGTGGCAGGGGTGGGAGCAATCAGCCCCAGCATTTT. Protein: CASSVRGRGGSNQPQHF.

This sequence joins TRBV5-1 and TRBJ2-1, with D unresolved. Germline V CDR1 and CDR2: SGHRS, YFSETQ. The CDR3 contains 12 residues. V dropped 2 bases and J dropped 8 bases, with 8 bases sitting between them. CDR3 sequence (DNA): TGCGCCAGCAGCTTAGACGCCGATGAGCAGTTCTTC. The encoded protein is CASSLDADEQFF.

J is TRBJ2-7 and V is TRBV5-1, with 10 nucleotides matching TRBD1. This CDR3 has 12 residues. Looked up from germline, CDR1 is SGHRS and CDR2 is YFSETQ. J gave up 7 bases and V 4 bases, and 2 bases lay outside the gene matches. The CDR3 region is CASSGTGAEQYF. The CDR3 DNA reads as TGCGCCAGCAGCGGGACAGGGGCTGAGCAGTACTTC.

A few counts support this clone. The CDR3 DNA reads as TGTGCCAGCTCGGCCGGGGGGTCGAACACCGGGGAGCTGTTTTTT. Translated: CASSAGGSNTGELFF. This sequence joins TRBV6-9 and TRBJ2-2, with 7 nucleotides matching TRBD2. CDR3 length equals 15 residues. Germline loops: CDR1 MNHGY, CDR2 SVAAGI. V was clipped by 8 bases and J by 0 bases; unmatched bases: 6.

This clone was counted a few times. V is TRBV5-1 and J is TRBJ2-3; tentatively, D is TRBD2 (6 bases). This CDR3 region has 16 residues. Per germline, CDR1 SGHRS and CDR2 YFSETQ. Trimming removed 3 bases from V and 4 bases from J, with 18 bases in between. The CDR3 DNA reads TGCGCCAGCAGCTCCCCTAGCGTGGGGCCGGCAGATACGCAGTATTTT. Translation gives CASSSPSVGPADTQYF.

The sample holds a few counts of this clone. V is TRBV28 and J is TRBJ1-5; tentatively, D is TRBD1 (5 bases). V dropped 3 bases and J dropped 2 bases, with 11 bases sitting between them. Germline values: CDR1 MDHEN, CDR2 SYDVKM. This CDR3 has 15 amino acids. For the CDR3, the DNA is TGTGCCAGCAGTTTTCCCGGAGGGGGCAATCAGCCCCAGCATTTT. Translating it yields CASSFPGGGNQPQHF.

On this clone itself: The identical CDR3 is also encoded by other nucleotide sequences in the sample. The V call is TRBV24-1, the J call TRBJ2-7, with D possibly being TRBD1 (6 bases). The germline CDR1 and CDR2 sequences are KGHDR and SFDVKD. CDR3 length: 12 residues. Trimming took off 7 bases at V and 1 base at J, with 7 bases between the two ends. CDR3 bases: TGTGCCACCAGCCAGGGGTCCTACGAGCAGTACTTC. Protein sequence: CATSQGSYEQYF.

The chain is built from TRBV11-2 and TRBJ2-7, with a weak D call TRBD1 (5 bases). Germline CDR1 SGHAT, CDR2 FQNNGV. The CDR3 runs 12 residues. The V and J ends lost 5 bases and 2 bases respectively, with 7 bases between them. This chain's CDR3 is CASSPTAYEQYF. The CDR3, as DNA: TGTGCCAGCAGCCCGACAGCCTACGAGCAGTACTTC.

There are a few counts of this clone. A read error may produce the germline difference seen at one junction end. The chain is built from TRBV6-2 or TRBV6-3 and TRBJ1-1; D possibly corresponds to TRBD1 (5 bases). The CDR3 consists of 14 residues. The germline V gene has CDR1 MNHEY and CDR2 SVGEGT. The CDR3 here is CASSYKGADTVAFF. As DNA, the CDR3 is TGTGCCAGCAGTTATAAAGGGGCGGACACTGTAGCTTTCTTT.

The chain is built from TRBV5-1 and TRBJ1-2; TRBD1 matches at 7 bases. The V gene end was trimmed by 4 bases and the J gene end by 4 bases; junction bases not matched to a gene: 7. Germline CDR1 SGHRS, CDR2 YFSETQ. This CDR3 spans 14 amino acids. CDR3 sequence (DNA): TGCGCCAGCAGCATACGACAGGGATCCTATGGCTACACCTTC. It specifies CASSIRQGSYGYTF.

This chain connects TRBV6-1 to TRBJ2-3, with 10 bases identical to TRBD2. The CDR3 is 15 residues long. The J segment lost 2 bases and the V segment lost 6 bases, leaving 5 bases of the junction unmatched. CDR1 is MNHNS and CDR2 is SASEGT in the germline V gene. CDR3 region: CASSSSGGTTDTQYF. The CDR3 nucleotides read TGTGCCAGCAGCAGTAGCGGGGGGACCACAGATACGCAGTATTTT.

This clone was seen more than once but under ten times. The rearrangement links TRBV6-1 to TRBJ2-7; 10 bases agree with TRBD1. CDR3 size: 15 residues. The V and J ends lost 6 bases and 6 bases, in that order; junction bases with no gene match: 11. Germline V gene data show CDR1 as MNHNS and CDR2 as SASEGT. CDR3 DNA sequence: TGTGCCAGCAGGGACAGGGGGACTTTCATAGCCGAGCAGTACTTC. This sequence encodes CASRDRGTFIAEQYF.

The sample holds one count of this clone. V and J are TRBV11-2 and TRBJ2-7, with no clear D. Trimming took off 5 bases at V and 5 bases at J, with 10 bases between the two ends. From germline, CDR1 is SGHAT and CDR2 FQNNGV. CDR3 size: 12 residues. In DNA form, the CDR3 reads TGTGCCAGCAGCGCCGACTCGGACGAGCAGTACTTC. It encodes CASSADSDEQYF.

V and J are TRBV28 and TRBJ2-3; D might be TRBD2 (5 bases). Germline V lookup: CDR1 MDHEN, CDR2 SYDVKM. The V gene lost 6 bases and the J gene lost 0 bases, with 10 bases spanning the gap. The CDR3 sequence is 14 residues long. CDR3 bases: TGTGCCAGCAGCCGTTGGGAGAGCACAGATACGCAGTATTTT. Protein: CASSRWESTDTQYF.

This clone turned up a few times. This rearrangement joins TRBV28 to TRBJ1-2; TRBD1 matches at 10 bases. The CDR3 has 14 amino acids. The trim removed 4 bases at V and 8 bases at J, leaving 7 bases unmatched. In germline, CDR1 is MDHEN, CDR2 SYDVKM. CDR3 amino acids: CASSSGQGDRGYTF. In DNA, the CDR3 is TGTGCCAGCAGTTCAGGACAGGGGGATCGAGGCTACACCTTC.

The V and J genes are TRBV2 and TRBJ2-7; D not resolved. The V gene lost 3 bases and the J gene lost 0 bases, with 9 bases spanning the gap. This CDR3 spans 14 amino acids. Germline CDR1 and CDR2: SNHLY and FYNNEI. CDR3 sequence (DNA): TGTGCCAGCAGTGACCGTGTGAACTCCTACGAGCAGTACTTC. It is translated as CASSDRVNSYEQYF.